Following are 12 T cell receptor beta chains from one sample sequenced in a study of blood T cell repertoires in COVID-19. Sequenced by immunoSEQ multiplex PCR; TCRdb stores in-frame clones only, minus some. The table records 120,000 or so clones, about four fifths of them present only once. The sequenced sample consisted of peripheral blood. The origin of the receptors is a man aged 35 to 55 with active or convalescent COVID-19.

This clone was recorded many times. V is TRBV4-1 and J is TRBJ2-7; D not certain. The CDR3 runs 14 residues. V was shortened by 0 bases and J by 5 bases, with 11 bases between the two germline ends. Germline CDR1 reads MGHRA; CDR2 reads YSYEKL. The CDR3 spells CASSQDSGRDEQYF. For the CDR3, the DNA is TGCGCCAGCAGCCAAGATTCAGGCCGCGACGAGCAGTACTTC.

The chain carries TRBV9 and TRBJ2-5; a possible D gene is TRBD2 (6 bases). The CDR3 spans 13 residues. Germline V gene sequence: CDR1 SGDLS, CDR2 YYNGEE. V lost 7 bases and J 5 bases, leaving 15 bases between the germline ends. The chain's CDR3 is CASSISGEETQYF. The CDR3 DNA reads as TGTGCCAGCTCTATCTCGGGGGAGGAGACCCAGTACTTC.

V is TRBV24-1 and J is TRBJ2-5; D not certain. The CDR3 runs to 16 residues. Germline CDR1 KGHDR, CDR2 SFDVKD. V was shortened by 0 bases and J by 0 bases, with 10 bases between the two germline ends. The CDR3 sequence: CATSDLRSGYQETQYF. The CDR3 nucleotides read TGTGCCACCAGTGATTTGCGGAGTGGGTACCAAGAGACCCAGTACTTC.

The chain links TRBV29-1 to TRBJ2-7, with 8 bases aligning to TRBD1. The CDR3 runs 13 residues. CDR1 and CDR2 (germline): SQVTM, ANQGSEA. Trimming cost V 1 base and J 3 bases; bases outside gene matches: 2. CDR3 region: CSVEGDRYYEQYF. The DNA of the CDR3 is TGCAGCGTTGAAGGGGACAGGTACTACGAGCAGTACTTC.

V usage is TRBV28 and J usage is TRBJ1-1, with D tentatively TRBD1 (5 bases). The CDR3 has 13 residues. With 5 bases removed from V and 1 base from J, the gap between germline ends came to 8 bases. Germline V gene data show CDR1 as MDHEN and CDR2 as SYDVKM. The chain's CDR3 is CASSPQANTEAFF. The CDR3 nucleotides are TGTGCCAGCAGTCCACAGGCGAACACTGAAGCTTTCTTT.

This sequence joins TRBV28 and TRBJ2-3; 9 bases line up with TRBD1. The V gene end was trimmed by 6 bases and the J gene end by 4 bases; junction bases not matched to a gene: 5. The CDR3 covers 14 residues. The germline gives CDR1 MDHEN, CDR2 SYDVKM. The CDR3 region is CASRMGQGADTQYF. DNA of the CDR3: TGTGCCAGCAGGATGGGACAGGGAGCAGATACGCAGTATTTT.

There are a few counts of this clone. V gene TRBV5-4 combines with J gene TRBJ2-3; 14 nucleotides line up with TRBD2. V gave up 0 bases and J gave up 5 bases; unmatched junction bases: 5. The germline V gene has CDR1 SGHNT and CDR2 YYREEE (reference sequence). This CDR3 is 17 amino acids long. The CDR3 reads CASSLAAGLAGGDTQYF. CDR3 bases: TGTGCCAGCAGCTTGGCCGCCGGACTAGCGGGAGGAGATACGCAGTATTTT.

The CDR3 bases are TGTGCCATCAGCGGGCTAGCGACTAGCACAGATACGCAGTATTTT. It yields the protein CAISGLATSTDTQYF. The chain uses TRBV10-3 and TRBJ2-3; D possibly corresponds to TRBD2 (6 bases). Trimming removed 6 bases at V and 0 bases at J, with 13 bases between. CDR1 and CDR2 (germline): ENHRY, SYGVKD. The CDR3 is 15 residues long.

This clone was detected only a few times. The chain carries TRBV5-1 and TRBJ1-3; maybe TRBD1 (6 bases). The length of the CDR3 is 16 residues. Germline V gene data show CDR1 as SGHRS and CDR2 as YFSETQ. V was shortened by 6 bases and J by 4 bases, with 20 bases between the two germline ends. CDR3 DNA: TGCGCCAGCAAGGCAGGGGCACAGGGTGCAGGAAACACCATATATTTT. This sequence encodes CASKAGAQGAGNTIYF.

The sample holds one count of this clone. The chain has TRBV27 and TRBJ1-2, with 9 bases aligning to TRBD1. CDR1 MNHEY and CDR2 SMNVEV come from the germline V gene (reference sequence). The CDR3 consists of 16 residues. V dropped 8 bases and J dropped 0; count of bases not matched to a gene: 10. CDR3 residues: CASGLVGTGTNYGYTF. CDR3 nucleotide sequence: TGTGCCAGCGGGTTGGTGGGGACAGGGACTAACTATGGCTACACCTTC.

This clone appeared a single time. The genes are TRBV11-3 and TRBJ1-2; 7 nucleotides match TRBD1. This CDR3 has 15 residues. Germline CDR1 SGHNT, CDR2 YENEEA. The trim removed 1 base at V and 0 bases at J, leaving 2 bases unmatched. The CDR3 loop reads CASSLVGTANYGYTF. The CDR3 bases are TGTGCCAGCAGCTTAGTCGGGACAGCTAACTATGGCTACACCTTC.

The chain employs TRBV6-5 and TRBJ2-5; D is unresolved. The CDR3 loop spans 14 amino acids. V gave up 4 bases and J gave up 6 bases, with 15 bases separating them. Germline loops: CDR1 MNHEY, CDR2 SVGAGI. CDR3 bases: TGTGCCAGCAGTTCCTCGGCTCGTCTTCAGACCCAGTACTTC. It translates to CASSSSARLQTQYF.